These T cell receptor beta chains were read from a single sample in a study of shared clonotypes between healthy human individuals. Here immunoSEQ multiplex PCR was the method, and the copy in TCRdb shows in-frame clones only, minus some. This sample yields around 2,000,000 clones, of which 90% to 95% are seen a single time; roughly 1.7% belongs to the top ten. The sequenced sample consisted of naive CD8+ T cells from PBMCs. The source is a young man in good health. Some clones in this sample may be carry-over from other donors' samples. Each CDR3 is given with its conserved first and last residue. A D gene is named only where the DNA matches it firmly. Rows give clone size only sometimes, using once, few, many, or a class for an expanded clone.

v_gene,abundance,d_gene,j_gene,CDR3nt,CDR3aa
TRBV4-2,NA,NA,TRBJ2-7,TGTGCCAGCAGCCAAGAGTTGGGGGTTCGCGAGCAGTACTTC,CASSQELGVREQYF
TRBV25-1,few,NA,TRBJ2-6,TGTGCCAGCAGTGAAAGAGGGGGGGCCAACGTCCTGACTTTC,CASSERGGANVLTF
TRBV9,NA,TRBD1,TRBJ1-4,TGTGCCAGCAGCGGAAAGACAGGGTATAATGAAAAACTGTTTTTT,CASSGKTGYNEKLFF
TRBV4-2,NA,NA,TRBJ2-1,TGTGCCAGCAGTCGGTCCCCTAGCGCGTCCTACAATGAGCAGTTCTTC,CASSRSPSASYNEQFF
TRBV6-5,NA,NA,TRBJ2-7,TGTGCCAGCAGTTACTCGACCGGACCCTACGAGCAGTACTTC,CASSYSTGPYEQYF
TRBV27,NA,NA,TRBJ1-1,TGTGCCAGCAGTTTATCAAGGGTCCTGAACACTGAAGCTTTCTTT,CASSLSRVLNTEAFF
TRBV7-9,once,NA,TRBJ1-4,TGTGCCAGCAGCTTGGGGCGGGGATATTTTAATGAAAAACTGTTTTTT,CASSLGRGYFNEKLFF
TRBV28,NA,TRBD2,TRBJ2-2,TGTGCCAGCAGGACACCGGGACTAGCAGTAACCGGGGAGCTGTTTTTT,CASRTPGLAVTGELFF
TRBV15,NA,NA,TRBJ2-7,TGTGCCACCAGCAGCCTCGGGGTTTACGAGCAGTACTTC,CATSSLGVYEQYF
TRBV7-9,NA,NA,TRBJ1-4,TGTGCCAGCAGCTTAGTCCCCGAAAAACTGTTTTTT,CASSLVPEKLFF
TRBV28,NA,TRBD1,TRBJ1-5,TGTGCCAGCAGGGGAAGGACAGGGAAAGGCAATCAGCCCCAGCATTTT,CASRGRTGKGNQPQHF
TRBV5-6,once,TRBD1,TRBJ1-2,TGTGCCAGCAGCTTGGGGGACAGACGGCCAGGGAGGGGCTACACCTTC,CASSLGDRRPGRGYTF
TRBV7-6,NA,TRBD1,TRBJ2-7,TGTGCCAGCAGCGCAGGACAGGTTTTCTACGAGCAGTACTTC,CASSAGQVFYEQYF
TRBV10-3,NA,NA,TRBJ2-3,TGTGCCATCAGTGATATAGGGATCATGCCAGATACGCAGTATTTT,CAISDIGIMPDTQYF
TRBV27,NA,NA,TRBJ2-3,TGTGCCAGCAGCCCCCCGGATACTAGCACAGATACGCAGTATTTT,CASSPPDTSTDTQYF
TRBV15,NA,TRBD1,TRBJ1-3,TGTGCCACCAGCAAGGGACGGGACAGCTCTGGAAACACCATATATTTT,CATSKGRDSSGNTIYF
TRBV9,NA,TRBD1,TRBJ2-3,TGTGCCAGCAGCTACCCCGGGACAGGAGACACAGATACGCAGTATTTT,CASSYPGTGDTDTQYF
TRBV28,NA,NA,TRBJ2-7,TGTGCCAGCAGCCCCCCAAAGGGAGCTCCTTCCGAGCAGTACTTC,CASSPPKGAPSEQYF
TRBV27,NA,NA,TRBJ2-1,TGTGCCAGCAGTTTATCGGCTACGCAGCAGTTCTTC,CASSLSATQQFF
TRBV19,NA,NA,TRBJ2-2,TGTGCCAGTAGTATTTACGGCCCCAACACCGGGGAGCTGTTTTTT,CASSIYGPNTGELFF
TRBV28,NA,TRBD1,TRBJ2-5,TGTGCCAGCAGTTTGGGTCCCCACCAGGGGGCTCTCCAAGAGACCCAGTACTTC,CASSLGPHQGALQETQYF
TRBV7-9,NA,NA,TRBJ1-4,TGTGCCAGCAGCTCCCTGCTCTCAACTAATGAAAAACTGTTTTTT,CASSSLLSTNEKLFF
TRBV18,once,NA,TRBJ2-7,TGTGCCAGCTCGCAGGACAGCTACGAGCAGTACTTC,CASSQDSYEQYF
TRBV29-1,NA,TRBD1,TRBJ2-1,TGCAGCGTGCTGGGACAGTTGGCGGTGATAAGGGACGATGAGCAGTTCTTC,CSVLGQLAVIRDDEQFF
TRBV29-1,NA,TRBD1,TRBJ1-2,TGCAGCGCGGACAGGGCTGGCTATGGCTACACCTTC,CSADRAGYGYTF
TRBV28,NA,NA,TRBJ2-1,TGTGCCAGCAGTTCAGCCGGGGGTAGCAATGAGCAGTTCTTC,CASSSAGGSNEQFF
TRBV11-2,NA,TRBD1,TRBJ1-1,TGTGCCAGCAGCCCGATGGGCAGGGGGGCCGGTGAAGCTTTCTTT,CASSPMGRGAGEAFF
TRBV19,once,NA,TRBJ2-6,TGTGCCAGTGCAACTGTCCCCTCTGGGGCCAACGTCCTGACTTTC,CASATVPSGANVLTF
TRBV7-8,once,NA,TRBJ2-7,TGTGCCAGCAGCTTAGTCGGTAACAGCTTTTCCTACGAGCAGTGCTTC,CASSLVGNSFSYEQCF
TRBV13,NA,TRBD1,TRBJ2-7,TGTGCCAGCAGCCCCGACGGGACAGGGGGTACCTACGAGCAGTACTTC,CASSPDGTGGTYEQYF
TRBV2,NA,TRBD2,TRBJ2-1,TGTGCCAGCATAGGACTAGCGGTTTACAATGAGCAGTTCTTC,CASIGLAVYNEQFF
TRBV28,NA,NA,TRBJ1-3,TGTGCCAGCAGTTTATATGGGACTGCGACTGGAAACACCATATATTTT,CASSLYGTATGNTIYF
TRBV6-6,NA,NA,TRBJ2-7,TGTGCCACCTCCAGTGGTTTCGGTGGCAGCCTCAACGAGCAGTACTTC,CATSSGFGGSLNEQYF
TRBV28,once,TRBD1,TRBJ2-5,TGTGCCAGCAGTTTAAGCGTGGACAGGAGGGAGACCCAGTACTTC,CASSLSVDRRETQYF
TRBV7-9,NA,NA,TRBJ1-3,TGTGCCAGCAGCTTAGCCAGCCTTCGGGACGCCCACGGAAACACCATATATTTT,CASSLASLRDAHGNTIYF
TRBV7-9,NA,NA,TRBJ2-1,TGTGCCAGCAGCTTGCGGGGAAATGAGCAGTTCTTC,CASSLRGNEQFF
TRBV19,NA,TRBD1,TRBJ1-1,TGTGCCAGTAGTACACAGGGGGCTGGGACTGAAGCTTTCTTT,CASSTQGAGTEAFF
TRBV27,NA,TRBD1,TRBJ2-7,TGTGCCAGCAGTCAAATCGGACAGGGGGCTTACGAGCAGTACTTC,CASSQIGQGAYEQYF
TRBV5-6,NA,NA,TRBJ1-2,TGTGCCAGCAGCTCTGTTACGGGGGGAAATGGCTACACCTTC,CASSSVTGGNGYTF
TRBV6-5,NA,NA,TRBJ2-7,TGTGCCAGCAGTTACTCGGTCCGGTACGAGCAGTACTTC,CASSYSVRYEQYF
TRBV15,NA,TRBD1,TRBJ2-3,TGTGCCACCAGCAGCCGGGACAGGGGTACCCAGTATTTT,CATSSRDRGTQYF
TRBV15,NA,NA,TRBJ2-4,TGTGCCACCAGCAGAGATCGGGGTGCCAAAAACATTCAGTACTTC,CATSRDRGAKNIQYF
TRBV11-2,NA,TRBD1,TRBJ2-1,TGTGCCAGCAGCCAGGGGGCCAATGAGCAGTTCTTC,CASSQGANEQFF
TRBV27,NA,TRBD2,TRBJ2-1,TGTGCCAGCAGTTTAAGGGGTAGCGGGCCGGATCATGAGCAGTTCTTC,CASSLRGSGPDHEQFF
TRBV6-1,NA,NA,TRBJ2-7,TGTGCCAGCAGTGAAGGGGGGTTTATGCGGGAACGGGGCTTC,CASSEGGFMRERGF
TRBV7-8,NA,NA,TRBJ2-7,TGTGCCAGCAGCCTGTCCCCATACGAGCAGTACTTC,CASSLSPYEQYF
TRBV6-5,NA,TRBD1,TRBJ2-2,TGTGCCAGCAGTTACTCGAGGGGGCCTGGCGGGGAGCTGTTTTTT,CASSYSRGPGGELFF
TRBV28,NA,NA,TRBJ1-4,TGTGCCAGCAGTTTTGTTTTCCAGGGAGGGGAAAAACTGTTTTTT,CASSFVFQGGEKLFF
TRBV28,NA,NA,TRBJ2-5,TGTGCCAGCAGTCCACCTCGGTACCAAGAGACCCAGTACTTC,CASSPPRYQETQYF
TRBV29-1,NA,TRBD2,TRBJ2-3,TGCAGCGTAGGACTAGCGGGAGGCCCCACAGATACGCAGTATTTT,CSVGLAGGPTDTQYF
TRBV9,NA,TRBD1,TRBJ2-7,TGTGCCAGCAGCGGGGACAGCGAGCAGTACTTC,CASSGDSEQYF
TRBV5-8,NA,NA,TRBJ1-1,TGTGCCAGCAGCTTGGCAGGGACCATGAACACTGAAGCTTTCTTT,CASSLAGTMNTEAFF
TRBV28,NA,NA,TRBJ2-5,TGTGCCAGCAGTTTTGATCCGAGGAGGGAGACCCAGTACTTC,CASSFDPRRETQYF
TRBV27,once,NA,TRBJ2-5,TGTGCCAGTGGAGCTCGGGACACCCAAGAGACCCAGTACTTC,CASGARDTQETQYF
TRBV5-1,NA,TRBD1,TRBJ2-7,TGCGCCAGCAGCTTGGGTACAGGGGCCTACGAGCAGTACTTC,CASSLGTGAYEQYF
TRBV7-8,once,NA,TRBJ2-4,TGTGCCAGCAGCTTAGAATCCGCAGGGCTACGTCTAGCCAAAAACATTCAGTACTTC,CASSLESAGLRLAKNIQYF
TRBV11-2,NA,TRBD2,TRBJ2-7,TGTGCCAGCAGTCTTAGTGGGGTTCTAGCGGGAGGTTACGAGCAGTACTTC,CASSLSGVLAGGYEQYF
TRBV28,NA,NA,TRBJ1-2,TGTGCCAGCAGTTTAATGATCCGGGGTACTAACTATGGCTACACCTTC,CASSLMIRGTNYGYTF
TRBV7-9,NA,NA,TRBJ1-3,TGTGCCAGCAGCTTAGGCCCCTCTGGAAACACCATATATTTT,CASSLGPSGNTIYF